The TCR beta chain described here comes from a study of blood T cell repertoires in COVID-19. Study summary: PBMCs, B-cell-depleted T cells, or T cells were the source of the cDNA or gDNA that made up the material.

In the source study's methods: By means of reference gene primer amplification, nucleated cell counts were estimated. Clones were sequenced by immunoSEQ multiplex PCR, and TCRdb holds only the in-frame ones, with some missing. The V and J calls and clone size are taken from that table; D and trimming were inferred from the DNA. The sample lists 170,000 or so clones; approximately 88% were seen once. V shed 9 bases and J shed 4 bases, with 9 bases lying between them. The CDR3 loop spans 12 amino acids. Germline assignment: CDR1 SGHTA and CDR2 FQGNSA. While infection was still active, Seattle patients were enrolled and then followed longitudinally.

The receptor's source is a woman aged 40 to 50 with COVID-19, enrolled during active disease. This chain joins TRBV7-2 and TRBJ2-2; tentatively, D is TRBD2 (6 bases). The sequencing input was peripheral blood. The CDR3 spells CARPSVTGELFF. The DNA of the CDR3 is TGTGCCAGGCCTAGCGTCACCGGGGAGCTGTTTTTT.